This T cell receptor (beta chain) emerged from a study of cytomegalovirus exposure and HLA in healthy donors. Findings of the study overall: Donors were assumed by presence/absence analyses to have roughly uniform sequencing depth.

The PCR contained 60 Vbeta and 13 Jbeta primers. Sequencing used immunoSEQ multiplex PCR; TCRdb keeps in-frame clones, though not all of them. The data contain around 130,000 clones, 55% to 75% of them singletons. The germline V gene encodes CDR1 SGHAT and CDR2 FQNNGV. There are 13 residues in the CDR3. J lost 5 bases, V lost 3 bases, and 2 bases had no gene match. This clone turned up a few times. No antigen is known for it. The V and J genes are TRBV11-2 and TRBJ2-5; 8 positions match TRBD1. The sequence derives from a human donor in good health. Sequenced sample: PBMCs. CDR3 region: CASSLGDRETQYF. The CDR3 DNA reads TGTGCCAGCAGCTTGGGGGACAGGGAGACCCAGTACTTC.